These 22 T cell receptor beta chains were sequenced from one sample in a study of T cell changes during pregnancy in multiple sclerosis. Data came from immunoSEQ multiplex PCR; TCRdb stores just in-frame clones and leaves some out. This table has about 75,000 clones, about 89% appearing once. This sample comprised CD4+ T cells from peripheral blood mononuclear cells, obtained before pregnancy. All receptors derive from a female donor with multiple sclerosis, enrolled in a pregnancy study.

The chain has TRBV18 and TRBJ2-1; TRBD1 is a possible D gene (5 bases). The CDR3 covers 15 residues. V was cut by 3 bases and J by 1 base, with 10 bases left in between. Per the germline V gene, CDR1 is KGHSH and CDR2 is LQKENI. In DNA, the CDR3 is TGTGCCAGCTCACCCACTGGACATTCCTACAATGAGCAGTTCTTC. Its protein is CASSPTGHSYNEQFF.

V usage is TRBV19 and J usage is TRBJ2-5, with 9 bases lining up with TRBD2. The CDR3 spans 14 residues. Germline V lookup: CDR1 LNHDA, CDR2 SQIVND (reference sequence). V gave up 8 bases and J gave up 5 bases; unmatched junction bases: 9. CDR3 amino acids: CASSLAGVGETQYF. CDR3 nucleotide sequence: TGTGCCAGTTCCTTAGCGGGAGTAGGGGAGACCCAGTACTTC.

This rearrangement joins TRBV9 to TRBJ2-2, with D possibly TRBD2 on 6 matching bases. Looked up from germline, CDR1 is SGDLS and CDR2 is YYNGEE. The CDR3 has 13 residues. The ends were cut back, 1 base at V and 5 bases at J, with 6 bases in the middle. CDR3 in DNA: TGTGCCAGCAGCGTACGGGAGACCGGGGAGCTGTTTTTT. Residues: CASSVRETGELFF.

The rearrangement links TRBV5-1 to TRBJ1-3; TRBD1 might be the D (6 bases). V was shortened by 5 bases and J by 3 bases, with 15 bases between the two germline ends. The germline gives CDR1 SGHRS, CDR2 YFSETQ. The CDR3 spans 15 residues. The CDR3 DNA sequence: TGCGCCAGCAGTATTGGGGGCGCGAATGGAAACACCATATATTTT. This encodes CASSIGGANGNTIYF.

This clone was detected once. V and J are TRBV5-1 and TRBJ2-3, with D possibly being TRBD2 (5 bases). This CDR3 comprises 13 residues. The V gene's germline CDR1 is SGHRS and CDR2 YFSETQ. V was trimmed by 2 bases and J by 6 bases, leaving 10 bases between them. In nucleotides, the CDR3 is TGCGCCAGCAGCTTACCGGGATCGGATACGCAGTATTTT. Amino acids: CASSLPGSDTQYF.

This chain uses TRBV10-1 with TRBJ2-3; possibly TRBD1 for D (5 bases). Germline V gene lookup returns CDR1 WNHNN and CDR2 SYGVQD (reference sequence). CDR3 length: 16 residues. With 0 bases removed from V and 0 bases from J, the gap between germline ends came to 10 bases. CDR3 bases: TGCGCCAGCAGTGAGTCTAAGGACACTAGCACAGATACGCAGTATTTT. Translation: CASSESKDTSTDTQYF.

The J gene is TRBJ2-5, the V gene TRBV18, with D maybe TRBD1 (5 bases). Germline values: CDR1 KGHSH, CDR2 LQKENI. The CDR3 loop spans 14 amino acids. The V gene lost 5 bases and the J gene lost 7 bases, with 17 bases spanning the gap. For the CDR3, the DNA is TGTGCCAGCTCAGAAATTGACAGATTTGGGACCCAGTACTTC. It encodes CASSEIDRFGTQYF.

The chain uses TRBV7-2 and TRBJ2-1; 8 bases line up with TRBD2. The CDR3 length is 16 residues. V lost 5 bases, J lost 4 bases, and 10 bases stayed unmatched. The germline V gene has CDR1 SGHTA and CDR2 FQGNSA. CDR3 in DNA: TGTGCCAGCAGCGTGACTAGCGCCTTATTTTACAATGAGCAGTTCTTC. It is translated as CASSVTSALFYNEQFF.

V and J are TRBV5-1 and TRBJ2-6; D uncertain. Germline V gene lookup returns CDR1 SGHRS and CDR2 YFSETQ. CDR3 length: 14 amino acids. V lost 5 bases, J lost 0 bases, and 6 bases lay in between. In nucleotides, the CDR3 is TGCGCCAGCAGTATTCGCTCTGGGGCCAACGTCCTGACTTTC. Encoded protein: CASSIRSGANVLTF.

The V call is TRBV19, the J call TRBJ2-3; 12 nucleotides align to TRBD2. Trimming removed 5 bases from V and 6 bases from J; junction bases left unmatched: 0. Germline V gene data show CDR1 as LNHDA and CDR2 as SQIVND (reference sequence). The CDR3 totals 13 residues. The CDR3: CASSLAGGDTQYF. The CDR3 DNA sequence: TGTGCCAGTAGTCTAGCGGGAGGGGATACGCAGTATTTT.

This chain links TRBV9 with TRBJ1-2, with D tentatively TRBD1 (6 bases). CDR3 length equals 13 residues. V was trimmed by 0 bases and J by 8 bases, leaving 11 bases between them. CDR1 is SGDLS, CDR2 YYNGEE, per germline. The CDR3 region is CASSVGPGEGYTF. In DNA, the CDR3 is TGTGCCAGCAGCGTAGGTCCAGGGGAAGGCTACACCTTC. The full variable domain, in which reference TRBV9 and TRBJ1-2 provide the parts outside the CDR3, is DSGVTQTPKHLITATGQRVTLRCSPRSGDLSVYWYQQSLDQGLQFLIQYYNGEERAKGNILERFSAQQFPDLHSELNLSSLELGDSALYFCASSVGPGEGYTFGSGTRLTVV.

This chain uses TRBV30 with TRBJ1-5; 8 nucleotides align to TRBD1. The CDR3 loop spans 15 amino acids. CDR1 GTSNPN and CDR2 SVGIG come from the germline V gene (reference sequence). Unmatched junction bases numbered 4, after V lost 3 bases and J lost 0 bases. This CDR3 is CAWRSGGNSNQPQHF. The CDR3 coding sequence is TGTGCCTGGAGGTCAGGGGGCAATAGCAATCAGCCCCAGCATTTT.

The chain carries TRBV19 and TRBJ1-6; D not certain. Germline V gene lookup returns CDR1 LNHDA and CDR2 SQIVND (reference sequence). This CDR3 has 14 amino acids. V was pared by 3 bases and J by 4 bases, with 7 bases between. CDR3 nucleotides: TGTGCCAGTAGTATTAGCAGTTATAATTCACCCCTCCACTTT. As protein: CASSISSYNSPLHF.

The V gene is TRBV2, the J gene TRBJ2-5; TRBD2 might be the D (7 bases). Trimming cost V 6 bases and J 1 base, with 9 bases left between them. Germline V lookup: CDR1 SNHLY, CDR2 FYNNEI. The CDR3 covers 13 residues. The CDR3 spells CASRGGRQETQYF. DNA of the CDR3: TGTGCCAGCAGGGGGGGGCGCCAAGAGACCCAGTACTTC.

The chain couples TRBV2 to TRBJ2-1; 14 nucleotides match TRBD2. V lost 6 bases and J lost 8; bases outside the gene matches: 9. Germline CDR1 is SNHLY and CDR2 is FYNNEI. The CDR3 totals 16 residues. The CDR3 region has the DNA TGTGCCAGCAGAGGAGGGACTAGCGGGGGTAGGTATGAGCAGTTCTTC. Translating it yields CASRGGTSGGRYEQFF.

The chain employs TRBV5-1 and TRBJ1-2; TRBD1 is a possible D gene (6 bases). CDR1 and CDR2 (germline): SGHRS, YFSETQ. The CDR3 is 13 residues long. Trimming took off 2 bases at V and 5 bases at J, with 10 bases between the two ends. The CDR3 loop reads CASSLGQIYGYTF. CDR3 bases: TGCGCCAGCAGCTTAGGACAGATATATGGCTACACCTTC.

This clone was seen once. This chain links TRBV2 with TRBJ1-5, with 8 bases fitting TRBD1. The CDR3 runs 14 residues. V shed 5 bases, J shed 6 bases, and the junction held 6 bases outside the gene matches. The V gene's germline CDR1 is SNHLY and CDR2 FYNNEI. The CDR3 DNA follows: TGTGCCAGCAGTTCAGGGGGCACGGGTCAGCCCCAGCATTTT. Translation gives CASSSGGTGQPQHF.

This clone was detected a few times. The chain employs TRBV5-1 and TRBJ1-5; 9 positions match TRBD1. The germline CDR1 and CDR2 sequences are SGHRS and YFSETQ. J lost 5 bases, V lost 4 bases, and 4 bases had no gene match. The CDR3 sequence is 14 residues long. The CDR3 here is CASSVGQGDQPQHF. The CDR3 nucleotides are TGCGCCAGCAGCGTGGGACAGGGAGATCAGCCCCAGCATTTT.

This chain joins TRBV18 and TRBJ1-1; D is possibly TRBD1 (6 bases). Trimming shortened V by 1 base and J by 0 bases, and 12 bases separated the two germline ends. From germline, CDR1 is KGHSH and CDR2 LQKENI. This CDR3 comprises 16 residues. DNA for the CDR3: TGTGCCAGCTCACCACAGCAGGGGATACTGAACACTGAAGCTTTCTTT. Its translation is CASSPQQGILNTEAFF. The complete variable domain, with remaining parts taken from reference TRBV18 and TRBJ1-1, reads NAGVMQNPRHLVRRRGQEARLRCSPMKGHSHVYWYRQLPEEGLKFMVYLQKENIIDESGMPKERFSAEFPKEGPSILRIQQVVRGDSAAYFCASSPQQGILNTEAFFGQGTRLTVV.

The V gene is TRBV7-6, the J gene TRBJ2-7; 7 bases map to TRBD1. This CDR3 region has 17 residues. In germline, CDR1 is SGHVS, CDR2 FNYEAQ. Trimming at V came to 0 bases and at J to 5 bases, leaving 13 bases not matched to a gene. Written as DNA, the CDR3 is TGTGCCAGCAGCTTAGCCCGCCGACAGGGTAGGGAAAACGAGCAGTACTTC. Residues: CASSLARRQGRENEQYF. The complete variable domain, with remaining parts taken from reference TRBV7-6 and TRBJ2-7, reads GAGVSQSPRYKVTKRGQDVALRCDPISGHVSLYWYRQALGQGPEFLTYFNYEAQQDKSGLPNDRFSAERPEGSISTLTIQRTEQRDSAMYRCASSLARRQGRENEQYFGPGTRLTVT.

The CDR3 protein is CASIPPGQWNEKLFF. DNA for the CDR3: TGTGCCAGCATACCCCCGGGACAGTGGAATGAAAAACTGTTTTTT. V and J are TRBV6-1 and TRBJ1-4; 7 bases are shared with TRBD1. In germline, CDR1 is MNHNS, CDR2 SASEGT. There are 15 residues in the CDR3. The V gene end was trimmed by 7 bases and the J gene end by 5 bases; junction bases not matched to a gene: 10.

CDR3 nucleotides: TGTGCCAGCAGTCCAGGGGACGGATTCTACGAGCAGTACTTC. Its translation is CASSPGDGFYEQYF. The chain couples TRBV28 to TRBJ2-7; D may be TRBD1 (6 bases). Germline lookup yields CDR1 MDHEN and CDR2 SYDVKM. V gave up 5 bases and J gave up 3 bases, with 14 bases separating them. The CDR3 has 14 amino acids.